This TCR beta chain was identified in a study of cytomegalovirus exposure and HLA in healthy donors. The wider study: Inside one of the first data releases sat some 85 million unique TCRs taken from HLA-typed donors.

Regarding the study as a whole: Reported results showed that the classifier diagnosed cytomegalovirus status with high specificity and sensitivity. Across all donors, roughly uniform sequencing depth was an assumption of the presence/absence analyses.

For this clone: The target antigen is unknown.

A multiplex PCR was run with 60 Vbeta primers and 13 Jbeta primers. This table comes from immunoSEQ multiplex PCR, and its TCRdb copy is limited to in-frame clones, with some not included. This sample has approximately 150,000 clones, with more than 70% found just once. At the time of sampling, donors were nominally healthy, though unrecorded immune exposures were likely. The sequence was obtained from a woman in her forties in good health and CMV-seronegative. Sequencing was performed on PBMCs.

DNA of the CDR3: TGTGCCAGCAGCGTAGATTCACCAGCCAGGACTGGAAACACCATATATTTT. Translated, it gives CASSVDSPARTGNTIYF. This chain connects TRBV9 to TRBJ1-3; D gene unclear. The germline V gene encodes CDR1 SGDLS and CDR2 YYNGEE. This CDR3 is built from 17 residues. The V end lost 0 bases, the J end lost 2 bases, and 15 bases lay between the germline ends.